The rows below give T cell receptor beta chains drawn from one sample of a study of cytomegalovirus exposure and HLA in healthy donors. Only in-frame clones appear in the TCRdb table, and some are missing; sequencing was by immunoSEQ multiplex PCR. This sample has over 150,000 clones, with around three quarters found just once. The specimen sequenced was PBMCs. The receptors derive from a woman between 45 and 60 years old in good health and CMV-seropositive. Both conserved end residues are part of each CDR3. A D gene is named only where the DNA matches it firmly. Only some rows state a clone size, as once, few, many or a class for expanded clones.

J: TRBJ2-7
size: .
D: .
V: TRBV5-5
DNA: TGTGCCAGCACTCGACAGCTCCCCCCCTACGAGCAGTACTTC
CDR3: CASTRQLPPYEQYF

J: TRBJ2-1
size: .
D: TRBD1
V: TRBV28
DNA: TGTGCCAGCAGTTTCTCCGGGACAGGGGGCAATGAGCAGTTCTTC
CDR3: CASSFSGTGGNEQFF

J: TRBJ1-5
size: .
D: .
V: TRBV7-2
DNA: TGTGCCAGCAGCCTCTTCCTGCGGGAGCCTTATAGCAATCAGCCCCAGCATTTT
CDR3: CASSLFLREPYSNQPQHF

J: TRBJ1-1
size: once
D: .
V: TRBV7-2
DNA: TGTGCCAGCAGGGGCCGGGAATTTAGCACTGAAGCTTTCTTT
CDR3: CASRGREFSTEAFF

J: TRBJ1-2
size: .
D: .
V: TRBV21-1
DNA: TGTGCCAGCAGCAAAGCCCTCTGGGGCCGGGATGGCTACACCTTC
CDR3: CASSKALWGRDGYTF

J: TRBJ1-4
size: .
D: TRBD1
V: TRBV7-2
DNA: TGTGCCAGCAGTTTAGGACAGGGGGAGGGAAAACTGTTTTTT
CDR3: CASSLGQGEGKLFF

J: TRBJ2-7
size: .
D: TRBD2
V: TRBV5-1
DNA: TGCGCCAGCAGCTTGTACCTTAGCGGGGGCTACGAGCAGTACTTC
CDR3: CASSLYLSGGYEQYF

J: TRBJ1-5
size: .
D: .
V: TRBV25-1
DNA: TGTGCCAGCAGACAGGGAAACAATCAGCCCCAGCATTTT
CDR3: CASRQGNNQPQHF

J: TRBJ1-2
size: few
D: TRBD1
V: TRBV15
DNA: TGTGCCACCAGCAGTGGGGACAGGGAGTATGGTGGCTACACCTTC
CDR3: CATSSGDREYGGYTF

J: TRBJ2-2
size: .
D: TRBD2
V: TRBV7-9
DNA: TGTTCCAGCAGCATCCAAGCTAGCGGACTGAACACCGGGGAGCTGTTTTTT
CDR3: CSSSIQASGLNTGELFF

J: TRBJ1-2
size: .
D: .
V: TRBV19
DNA: TGTGCCAGTAGTATTGTATTCGCGGCACTAGCTAACTATGGCTACACCTTC
CDR3: CASSIVFAALANYGYTF

J: TRBJ2-7
size: .
D: .
V: TRBV7-2
DNA: TGTGCCAGCAGCTTGGGCCACCTCCGCGAGCAGTACTTC
CDR3: CASSLGHLREQYF

J: TRBJ2-3
size: .
D: .
V: TRBV2
DNA: TGTGCCAGCAGTGAATATGCGACTAGTTCCTGCCCAGATACGCAGTATTTT
CDR3: CASSEYATSSCPDTQYF

J: TRBJ1-1
size: few
D: .
V: TRBV30
DNA: TGTGCCTGGAGTGTAGTCGGGGTCTCTGAAGCTTTCTTT
CDR3: CAWSVVGVSEAFF

J: TRBJ1-5
size: .
D: .
V: TRBV19
DNA: TGTGCCAGTAGTGGACGACAGGCAAGGGGCAATCAGCCCCAGCATTTT
CDR3: CASSGRQARGNQPQHF

J: TRBJ2-4
size: .
D: .
V: TRBV19
DNA: TGTGCCAGACAGGAGGGGACAGAGTTAGCCAAAAACATTCAGTACTTC
CDR3: CARQEGTELAKNIQYF